The rows below give T cell receptor beta chains drawn from one sample of a study of identical twins. From the 5' RACE reads, TCRdb called clonotypes with MiXCR, one entry per CDR3 protein. The table records roughly 1.6 million distinct CDR3 sequences, less than 40% of them present only once. Specimen: cord blood. The source is a newborn girl in good health. CDR3s include the opening cysteine and the closing phenylalanine or tryptophan. D genes are given only for firm matches. Clone size, where shown, is once, few, many, or a class for clones that have expanded.

clone size	V gene	CDR3 length	J gene	D gene	CDR3 protein	CDR3 DNA
many	TRBV20-1	12	TRBJ2-7	.	CSAAGLQYEQYF	TGCAGTGCCGCGGGACTCCAATACGAGCAGTACTTC
.	TRBV5-6	15	TRBJ2-2	.	CASSPDSPNTGELFF	TGTGCCAGCAGCCCGGACAGCCCGAACACCGGGGAGCTGTTTTTT
.	TRBV20-1	15	TRBJ1-5	.	CSARVPNRADQPQHF	TGCAGTGCTAGAGTCCCCAACAGGGCGGATCAGCCCCAGCATTTT
.	TRBV2	16	TRBJ1-3	.	CASSEEYRGAGNTIYF	TGTGCCAGCAGTGAAGAGTATCGGGGGGCCGGAAACACCATATATTTT
.	TRBV24-1	17	TRBJ2-3	TRBD2	CATSDLSLAGLADTQYF	TGTGCCACCAGTGATTTATCCCTAGCGGGACTTGCAGATACGCAGTATTTT
few	TRBV12-3/TRBV12-4	17	TRBJ2-5	.	CASSSWVSGGNQETQYF	TGTGCCAGCAGTTCGTGGGTATCGGGGGGCAATCAAGAGACCCAGTACTTC
.	TRBV5-5	16	TRBJ2-2	TRBD2	CASSLTTSGDTGELFF	TGTGCCAGCAGCTTGACAACTAGCGGGGACACCGGGGAGCTGTTTTTT
.	TRBV4-1	15	TRBJ1-6	TRBD1	CASSDLTGGNSPLHF	TGCGCCAGCAGCGATTTGACAGGGGGCAATTCACCCCTCCACTTT
few	TRBV7-8	14	TRBJ2-1	.	CASSPTTGYNEQFF	TGTGCCAGCAGCCCAACGACGGGATACAATGAGCAGTTCTTC
.	TRBV25-1	11	TRBJ1-4	.	CASSVDQGLFF	TGTGCCAGCAGCGTGGACCAAGGGCTGTTTTTT
few	TRBV4-2	15	TRBJ1-1	TRBD1	CASRLYRGQNTEAFF	TGTGCCAGCAGGCTCTACAGGGGGCAGAACACTGAAGCTTTCTTT
.	TRBV4-2	15	TRBJ1-2	TRBD1	CASSQGGQRPYGYTF	TGTGCCAGCAGCCAAGGGGGACAGCGCCCCTATGGCTACACCTTC
few	TRBV10-3	12	TRBJ2-3	TRBD2	CAIRTSGYTQYF	TGTGCCATCCGGACTAGCGGGTATACGCAGTATTTT
.	TRBV29-1	15	TRBJ2-7	TRBD1	CSVEKGAGESYVQYF	TGCAGCGTTGAGAAGGGGGCAGGAGAGTCCTACGTGCAGTACTTC
.	TRBV5-1	14	TRBJ1-2	TRBD1	CASSSEGQSYGYTF	TGCGCCAGCAGCTCCGAGGGACAGTCCTATGGCTACACCTTC
.	TRBV12-3/TRBV12-4	15	TRBJ2-1	TRBD2	CASSPAGRRRNEQFF	TGTGCCAGCAGCCCAGCGGGGCGACGGAGGAATGAGCAGTTCTTC
.	TRBV6-5	18	TRBJ2-3	TRBD2	CASSSGLAGGTSTDTQYF	TGTGCCAGCAGTTCTGGACTAGCGGGGGGCACTAGCACAGATACGCAGTATTTT
.	TRBV20-1	15	TRBJ2-1	TRBD2	CSAGGTTSGRNEQFF	TGCAGTGCTGGAGGGACGACTAGCGGGAGGAATGAGCAGTTCTTC
few	TRBV7-9	16	TRBJ2-3	.	CASSARWGGLTDTQYF	TGTGCCAGCAGCGCCCGTTGGGGCGGTTTAACAGATACGCAGTATTTT
few	TRBV20-1	15	TRBJ1-2	.	CSARKGTRDFYGYTF	TGCAGTGCTAGAAAAGGGACAAGGGACTTCTATGGCTACACCTTC
.	TRBV11-2	14	TRBJ1-4	TRBD1	CASSLWGQGEKLFF	TGTGCCAGTAGCTTATGGGGACAGGGTGAAAAACTGTTTTTT
.	TRBV9	17	TRBJ2-3	TRBD2	CASSHLAGGTSTDTQYF	TGTGCCAGCAGCCATCTAGCGGGAGGGACTAGCACAGATACGCAGTATTTT